The 31 T cell receptor beta chains below all came from one sample that was sequenced in a study of CD8+ T cells in alopecia areata. It was cDNA, reverse transcribed from extracted RNA, that served as the sequencing template. Assay: immunoSEQ multiplex PCR; the TCRdb copy retains only in-frame clones and omits some. The repertoire has 150,000 to 200,000 clones, 50% to 65% of them found once; the top ten carry 13% to 15%. The treatment denotes: oral pan-JAK inhibitor, 5-10 mg twice daily. The sequencing used CD4+ T cells sorted from blood, collected at week 24, from a patient treated with tofacitinib. The receptors were sampled from a human donor with alopecia areata.

J is TRBJ1-1 and V is TRBV29-1; D ambiguous. The CDR3 length is 13 residues. Trimming shortened V by 6 bases and J by 0 bases, and 11 bases separated the two germline ends. Germline-derived CDR1 and CDR2 are SQVTM and ANQGSEA. CDR3 residues: CSVARLLNTEAFF. CDR3 in DNA: TGCAGCGTCGCAAGACTGCTGAACACTGAAGCTTTCTTT.

J is TRBJ1-2 and V is TRBV6-1; TRBD1 aligns across 7 bases. The CDR3 is 14 amino acids. Looked up from germline, CDR1 is MNHNS and CDR2 is SASEGT. V lost 1 base and J lost 8; bases outside the gene matches: 7. The CDR3 nucleotides are TGTGCCAGCAGTGAAGGAGGGACAGTTCAAGGCTACACCTTC. Amino acids: CASSEGGTVQGYTF.

The chain combines TRBV15 with TRBJ2-6; D gene unclear. The germline CDR1 and CDR2 sequences are LNHNV and YYDKDF (reference sequence). The V end lost 8 bases, the J end lost 5 bases, and 10 bases lay between the germline ends. The CDR3 length is 13 residues. CDR3 amino acids: CATGEIRANVLTF. DNA for the CDR3: TGTGCCACCGGCGAAATCAGGGCCAACGTCCTGACTTTC.

The chain employs TRBV5-1 and TRBJ1-1, with a weak D call TRBD1 (6 bases). Looked up from germline, CDR1 is SGHRS and CDR2 is YFSETQ. This CDR3 contains 13 residues. V lost 2 bases and J lost 4, with 9 bases in between. The CDR3 DNA sequence: TGCGCCAGCAGCTTACAGGGAGGCACTGAAGCTTTCTTT. Residues: CASSLQGGTEAFF.

This clone came up a few times. This sequence joins TRBV27 and TRBJ2-3; 9 positions agree with TRBD2. V lost 2 bases and J lost 1; bases outside the gene matches: 10. CDR1 and CDR2 from the germline V gene are MNHEY and SMNVEV (reference sequence). The CDR3 has 18 residues. The DNA for the CDR3 is TGTGCCAGCAGTTTAACATGGGCTCCTAGCGGGGGCACAGATACGCAGTATTTT. Its translation is CASSLTWAPSGGTDTQYF.

V and J are TRBV7-9 and TRBJ2-3, with no clear D. Trimming left V 3 bases short and J 5 bases short, with 9 bases between. CDR1 and CDR2 (germline): SEHNR, FQNEAQ (reference sequence). The CDR3 runs to 13 residues. The CDR3 coding sequence is TGTGCCAGCAGCTTTCACGGCGGAGATACGCAGTATTTT. Its translation: CASSFHGGDTQYF.

The chain carries TRBV5-6 and TRBJ2-1; D ambiguous. The V end lost 3 bases, the J end lost 7 bases, and 17 bases lay between the germline ends. The CDR3 runs 15 residues. Germline V gene lookup returns CDR1 SGHDT and CDR2 YYEEEE. In nucleotides, the CDR3 is TGTGCCAGCAGCTGGTTAAAAAAGGTGGGAAATGAGCAGTTCTTC. This translates into CASSWLKKVGNEQFF.

This rearrangement joins TRBV7-8 to TRBJ1-4; 11 positions match TRBD1. V was clipped by 1 base and J by 8 bases; unmatched bases: 6. Germline CDR1 reads SGHVS; CDR2 reads FQNEAQ. CDR3 length: 16 residues. CDR3 region: CASSLEPGQGEEKLFF. CDR3 sequence (DNA): TGTGCCAGCAGCTTAGAGCCGGGACAGGGGGAGGAAAAACTGTTTTTT.

This clone has just one count. The V and J genes are TRBV30 and TRBJ1-1; D uncertain. The V end lost 2 bases, the J end lost 6 bases, and 7 bases lay between the germline ends. CDR1 and CDR2 from the germline V gene are GTSNPN and SVGIG (reference sequence). The CDR3 loop spans 11 amino acids. CDR3 sequence (DNA): TGTGCCTGGAGTAGGAGGGCTGAAGCTTTCTTT. Translated, it gives CAWSRRAEAFF.

This clone appeared a few times. The V and J genes are TRBV30 and TRBJ1-2; D unresolved. CDR1 is GTSNPN and CDR2 is SVGIG in the germline V gene (reference sequence). Between the trimmed V and J ends, which lost 0 bases and 7 bases, there was a span of 18 bases. The CDR3 has 15 amino acids. The CDR3 DNA is TGTGCCTGGAGTGTACTGGCAAGAATGGTCTCTGGCTACACCTTC. Its translation: CAWSVLARMVSGYTF.

V usage is TRBV29-1 and J usage is TRBJ2-7; possibly TRBD2 for D (6 bases). Trimming took 7 bases from V and 3 from J, leaving 16 bases between them. The CDR3 is 13 amino acids. CDR1 is SQVTM and CDR2 is ANQGSEA in the germline V gene. DNA of the CDR3: TGCAGCGCCCGAGATGGGGGACTCTACGAGCAGTACTTC. This encodes CSARDGGLYEQYF.

The rearrangement links TRBV18 to TRBJ1-3; 7 positions match TRBD1. The V gene end was trimmed by 1 base and the J gene end by 2 bases; junction bases not matched to a gene: 2. The CDR3 has 15 amino acids. Germline CDR1 is KGHSH and CDR2 is LQKENI. The CDR3 protein is CASSPQGATGNTIYF. CDR3 coding DNA: TGTGCCAGCTCACCACAGGGGGCGACTGGAAACACCATATATTTT.

This clone appeared once. The genes are TRBV4-1 and TRBJ2-5, with TRBD2 identical over 9 bases. From germline, CDR1 is MGHRA and CDR2 YSYEKL. This CDR3 is 16 amino acids long. V shed 4 bases and J 2 bases; nucleotides not matched to a gene: 8. Written as DNA, the CDR3 is TGCGCCAGCAGCCTCGGCGGGGCGGGGGGGCAAGAGACCCAGTACTTC. Amino acid sequence: CASSLGGAGGQETQYF.

In this sample, this clone turned up a few times. This chain connects TRBV6-5 to TRBJ2-7, with a weak D call TRBD2 (6 bases). V was trimmed by 5 bases and J by 3 bases, leaving 8 bases between them. Germline CDR1 and CDR2: MNHEY and SVGAGI. The length of the CDR3 is 12 residues. In DNA form, the CDR3 reads TGTGCCAGCAGTCACGGGGGCTACGAGCAGTACTTC. It is translated as CASSHGGYEQYF.

This clone has more than one count but fewer than ten. J is TRBJ2-7 and V is TRBV21-1; TRBD2 was called by the table and not checked on the DNA. TRBV21-1 is marked as a pseudogene. The CDR3 has 13 amino acids. For the CDR3, the DNA is TGTGCCAGCAGCAAAGAGGAGGTCCTGGAGCAGTACTTC. Amino acids: CASSKEEVLEQYF.

This chain links TRBV2 with TRBJ1-5; D not certain. The V gene lost 1 base and the J gene lost 0 bases, with 4 bases spanning the gap. Germline V gene sequence: CDR1 SNHLY, CDR2 FYNNEI. The CDR3 runs to 14 residues. The CDR3, as DNA: TGTGCCAGCAGTGAAGAGTATAGCAATCAGCCCCAGCATTTT. Translated: CASSEEYSNQPQHF.

This chain connects TRBV23-1 to TRBJ2-1; 9 positions match TRBD1. TRBV23-1 is treated as an ORF (open reading frame) with a function not yet certain. J was trimmed by 8 bases and V by 6 bases; bases with no gene match: 14. This CDR3 is built from 16 residues. CDR3 amino acids: CASRRDRDRDGHEQFF. Written as DNA, the CDR3 is TGCGCCAGCAGGCGAGACCGGGACAGGGATGGTCATGAGCAGTTCTTC.

This clone was found a few times. V is TRBV29-1 and J is TRBJ2-7; 9 bases line up with TRBD1. Trimming cost V 4 bases and J 9 bases; bases outside gene matches: 4. The CDR3 sequence is 11 residues long. CDR1 is SQVTM, CDR2 ANQGSEA, per germline. CDR3 DNA sequence: TGCAGCGTTGGGGACAGGGCAGCGCAGTACTTC. Translating gives CSVGDRAAQYF.

This clone was detected once. This rearrangement joins TRBV4-1 to TRBJ2-3; 7 bases map to TRBD2. Trimming took 4 bases from V and 2 from J; bases not matched to a gene: 15. The CDR3 loop spans 18 amino acids. Germline CDR1 MGHRA, CDR2 YSYEKL. The CDR3, as DNA: TGCGCCAGCAGCCCCTCCCCCTCGCGGGGGTTCGACACAGATACGCAGTATTTT. Protein product: CASSPSPSRGFDTDTQYF.

The V call is TRBV5-1, the J call TRBJ2-5; D gene unclear. V was clipped by 4 bases and J by 1 base, with 8 bases between them. In germline, CDR1 is SGHRS, CDR2 YFSETQ. The CDR3 is made up of 13 amino acids. The CDR3 nucleotides are TGCGCCAGCAGCGCGTATGGCCAAGAGACCCAGTACTTC. It codes for CASSAYGQETQYF.

The V call is TRBV5-1, the J call TRBJ2-7, with TRBD1 matching over 9 bases. With V trimmed by 4 bases and J by 1 base, 9 bases remained unmatched. CDR1 and CDR2 from the germline V gene are SGHRS and YFSETQ. This CDR3 contains 16 residues. This CDR3 is CASSPTGTGSSYEQYF. DNA for the CDR3: TGCGCCAGCAGCCCGACCGGGACAGGGTCGTCCTACGAGCAGTACTTC.

The rearrangement uses TRBV6-5 and TRBJ1-1; the D gene is possibly TRBD1 (5 bases). This CDR3 has 14 amino acids. Germline-derived CDR1 and CDR2 are MNHEY and SVGAGI. V was trimmed by 2 bases and J by 1 base, leaving 8 bases between them. The CDR3 DNA sequence: TGTGCCAGCAGTTACGGGGGATCGAACACTGAAGCTTTCTTT. This encodes CASSYGGSNTEAFF.

The rearrangement uses TRBV11-2 and TRBJ1-2; 8 nucleotides match TRBD1. The J segment lost 4 bases and the V segment lost 6 bases, leaving 4 bases of the junction unmatched. Germline CDR1 SGHAT, CDR2 FQNNGV. The CDR3 is 13 amino acids. CDR3 bases: TGTGCCAGCAGTACGACAGGGGCCTATGGCTACACCTTC. Protein product: CASSTTGAYGYTF.

The chain is built from TRBV18 and TRBJ1-2; D unclear. The CDR3 is 15 amino acids. From germline, CDR1 is KGHSH and CDR2 LQKENI. V gave up 5 bases and J gave up 4 bases, with 17 bases separating them. CDR3 coding DNA: TGTGCCAGCTCATCCGCCACGAACGGTATCTATGGCTACACCTTC. It translates to CASSSATNGIYGYTF.

The chain links TRBV29-1 to TRBJ2-3, with 10 bases aligning to TRBD2. Trimming cost V 8 bases and J 4 bases; bases outside gene matches: 6. The CDR3 runs to 13 residues. Germline assignment: CDR1 SQVTM and CDR2 ANQGSEA. The CDR3 DNA sequence: TGCAGCATGGACAGCGGGGGGGCAGATACGCAGTATTTT. This translates into CSMDSGGADTQYF.

This clone turned up a few times. The rearrangement uses TRBV6-1 and TRBJ1-6; D is uncertain. V was trimmed by 2 bases and J by 9 bases, leaving 14 bases between them. This CDR3 spans 15 amino acids. CDR1 and CDR2 (germline): MNHNS, SASEGT. CDR3 sequence (DNA): TGTGCCAGCAGTGAACACGCTACTATATTTTCACCCCTCCACTTT. Residues: CASSEHATIFSPLHF.

The rearrangement joins TRBV6-5 to TRBJ1-2; D gene ambiguous. Germline loops: CDR1 MNHEY, CDR2 SVGAGI. The CDR3 consists of 13 residues. V shed 4 bases and J shed 7 bases, with 13 bases lying between them. CDR3 region: CASSLYGSFGYTF. CDR3 DNA sequence: TGTGCCAGCAGTTTGTATGGGAGCTTTGGCTACACCTTC.

This clone appeared many times. The chain combines TRBV7-8 with TRBJ2-2; D assignment may be TRBD1 or TRBD2 (5 bases each). Trimming stripped 1 base from V and 0 bases from J, with 9 bases between. Germline V CDR1 and CDR2: SGHVS, FQNEAQ. The CDR3 spans 16 residues. CDR3 protein: CASSLVGPPNTGELFF. The CDR3, as DNA: TGTGCCAGCAGCTTAGTGGGACCACCGAACACCGGGGAGCTGTTTTTT.

V gene TRBV7-9 combines with J gene TRBJ2-2, with TRBD2 matching 8 bases. The CDR3 loop spans 16 amino acids. The germline CDR1 and CDR2 sequences are SEHNR and FQNEAQ (reference sequence). V trimming: 3 bases; J trimming: 5 bases; junction bases outside the gene matches: 8. This chain's CDR3 is CASSFQTSVLTGELFF. CDR3 DNA sequence: TGTGCCAGCAGCTTTCAGACTAGCGTTTTGACCGGGGAGCTGTTTTTT.

This clone was observed a few times. V gene TRBV7-2 combines with J gene TRBJ2-5; maybe TRBD2 (5 bases). The germline V gene encodes CDR1 SGHTA and CDR2 FQGNSA. The CDR3 is made up of 13 amino acids. V shed 3 bases and J shed 4 bases, with 9 bases lying between them. For the CDR3, the DNA is TGTGCCAGCAGCTTTGGAGCGGTAGAGACCCAGTACTTC. Its protein is CASSFGAVETQYF. Complete variable domain (other parts from reference TRBV7-2 and TRBJ2-5): GAGVSQSPSNKVTEKGKDVELRCDPISGHTALYWYRQSLGQGLEFLIYFQGNSAPDKSGLPSDRFSAERTGGSVSTLTIQRTQQEDSAVYLCASSFGAVETQYFGPGTRLLVL.

The chain combines TRBV4-2 with TRBJ1-6; D gene ambiguous. This CDR3 spans 16 amino acids. CDR1 and CDR2 from the germline V gene are LGHNA and YNFKEQ. V lost 1 base to trimming and J lost 6 bases, with 13 bases between them. The CDR3 sequence is CASSQVSSRINSPLHF. The CDR3 DNA reads TGTGCCAGCAGCCAAGTCTCCAGCCGGATTAATTCACCCCTCCACTTT.